The next 18 T cell receptor beta chains were all read from a single sample in a study of cytomegalovirus exposure and HLA in healthy donors. Use of 60 Vbeta and 13 Jbeta primers characterized the PCR. Repertoires were generated with immunoSEQ multiplex PCR, while TCRdb's copy carries only in-frame clones and drops some. Here the sample spans 150,000 to 200,000 clones, approximately 79% being singletons. The material sequenced was PBMCs. Source of these receptors: a woman between 45 and 65 years old in good health and CMV-seropositive.

The rearrangement joins TRBV5-4 to TRBJ2-7, with no clear D. Trimming left V 0 bases short and J 6 bases short, with 22 bases between. This CDR3 comprises 17 residues. Germline V CDR1 and CDR2: SGHNT, YYREEE (reference sequence). For the CDR3, the DNA is TGTGCCAGCAGCTTGGGCCGTGATCGAGGAATAACGGTCGAGCAGTACTTC. This gives the protein CASSLGRDRGITVEQYF.

V usage is TRBV27 and J usage is TRBJ1-5, with 11 bases fitting TRBD1. The V gene end was trimmed by 6 bases and the J gene end by 5 bases; junction bases not matched to a gene: 9. CDR3 length equals 16 residues. Germline CDR1 MNHEY, CDR2 SMNVEV (reference sequence). The CDR3 protein is CASSPLGQGGYQPQHF. CDR3 sequence (DNA): TGTGCCAGCAGCCCCTTGGGACAGGGGGGGTATCAGCCCCAGCATTTT.

This chain uses TRBV7-8 with TRBJ2-1; 8 bases are shared with TRBD1. Germline V gene lookup returns CDR1 SGHVS and CDR2 FQNEAQ. CDR3 length: 14 amino acids. V gave up 3 bases and J gave up 6 bases; unmatched junction bases: 4. CDR3 sequence reads: CASSFRQGPNEQFF. The DNA for the CDR3 is TGTGCCAGCAGCTTCCGACAGGGGCCCAATGAGCAGTTCTTC.

The V call is TRBV11-2, the J call TRBJ2-7, with D uncertain. Germline V lookup: CDR1 SGHAT, CDR2 FQNNGV. Between the trimmed V and J ends, which lost 2 bases and 1 base, there was a span of 9 bases. The CDR3 contains 14 residues. CDR3 in amino acids: CASSLRQTSYEQYF. The DNA for the CDR3 is TGTGCCAGCAGCTTAAGGCAGACTTCCTACGAGCAGTACTTC.

This clone was observed a single time. The chain recombines TRBV5-1 with TRBJ1-2; no firm D call. Germline assignment: CDR1 SGHRS and CDR2 YFSETQ. The CDR3 runs to 13 residues. The germline V and J ends were trimmed by 0 bases and 8 bases, with 11 bases remaining between them. CDR3: CASSLALRNGYTF. In DNA form, the CDR3 reads TGCGCCAGCAGCTTGGCCTTGAGGAACGGCTACACCTTC.

This chain uses TRBV7-9 with TRBJ1-3; tentatively, D is TRBD1 (5 bases). CDR3 length equals 15 residues. Germline V gene sequence: CDR1 SEHNR, CDR2 FQNEAQ (reference sequence). With 2 bases removed from V and 0 bases from J, the gap between germline ends came to 8 bases. This chain's CDR3 is CASSLWGDSGNTIYF. The CDR3 DNA reads as TGTGCCAGCAGCTTATGGGGGGACTCTGGAAACACCATATATTTT.

The CDR3 DNA is TGTGCCAGCAGCCGCGGGACAGGGGAAAAACTGTTTTTT. This encodes CASSRGTGEKLFF. This sequence joins TRBV7-9 and TRBJ1-4; 9 bases align to TRBD1. The V and J ends lost 5 bases and 8 bases, in that order; junction bases with no gene match: 3. The germline V gene has CDR1 SEHNR and CDR2 FQNEAQ (reference sequence). The CDR3 consists of 13 residues.

The table lists this clone with a few counts. The chain carries TRBV11-1 and TRBJ1-2; unclear D gene. CDR3 length equals 16 residues. CDR1 SGHAT and CDR2 FQDESV come from the germline V gene (reference sequence). Trimming pared 4 bases from V and 2 bases from J, leaving 17 bases between. In DNA, the CDR3 is TGTGCCAGCAGCTCAACCCGAGTGGAGATCAACTATGGCTACACCTTC. Its translation is CASSSTRVEINYGYTF.

V usage is TRBV5-1 and J usage is TRBJ2-7; the match to TRBD1 covers 9 bases. CDR1 is SGHRS and CDR2 is YFSETQ in the germline V gene. V shed 0 bases, J shed 4 bases, and the junction held 8 bases outside the gene matches. This CDR3 has 16 residues. CDR3 sequence reads: CASSLAAGQGLYEQYF. The CDR3 nucleotides are TGCGCCAGCAGCTTGGCCGCGGGACAGGGTTTGTACGAGCAGTACTTC.

The chain recombines TRBV18 with TRBJ2-1; 11 bases fit TRBD2. This CDR3 is 14 amino acids long. V lost 4 bases, J lost 8 bases, and 4 bases stayed unmatched. Germline V gene sequence: CDR1 KGHSH, CDR2 LQKENI. The CDR3 DNA follows: TGTGCCAGCTCACATAGCGGGGGGGCTGATGAGCAGTTCTTC. The encoded protein is CASSHSGGADEQFF.

The rearrangement joins TRBV7-9 to TRBJ1-2; D perhaps matches TRBD1 (6 bases). Per the germline V gene, CDR1 is SEHNR and CDR2 is FQNEAQ (reference sequence). The CDR3 covers 12 residues. V was trimmed by 5 bases and J by 11 bases, leaving 15 bases between them. CDR3 DNA sequence: TGTGCCAGCAGCCCCTACGACAGGCTATACACCTTC. It codes for CASSPYDRLYTF.

V gene TRBV23-1 combines with J gene TRBJ2-2; the match to TRBD2 covers 9 bases. TRBV23-1 is sorted into the ORF group, with uncertain function. CDR3 length: 24 residues. V dropped 0 bases and J dropped 4; count of bases not matched to a gene: 27. The CDR3 is CASSQSVADLTSGEPSASTGELFF. In DNA form, the CDR3 reads TGCGCCAGCAGTCAATCCGTCGCGGATTTGACTAGCGGCGAACCCTCCGCCTCCACCGGGGAGCTGTTTTTT.

V and J are TRBV30 and TRBJ2-5; 8 bases are shared with TRBD1. This CDR3 is 14 amino acids long. The trim removed 5 bases at V and 2 bases at J, leaving 7 bases unmatched. CDR1 and CDR2 (germline): GTSNPN, SVGIG (reference sequence). The DNA for the CDR3 is TGTGCCTGGGAAGGACAGGGCCCTCAAGAGACCCAGTACTTC. Protein product: CAWEGQGPQETQYF. Supplemented by reference TRBV30 and TRBJ2-5, the full variable domain reads SQTIHQWPATLVQPVGSPLSLECTVEGTSNPNLYWYRQAAGRGLQLLFYSVGIGQISSEVPQNLSASRPQDRQFILSSKKLLLSDSGFYLCAWEGQGPQETQYFGPGTRLLVL.

V and J are TRBV2 and TRBJ1-5; D is perhaps TRBD1 (6 bases). V was trimmed by 6 bases and J by 5 bases, leaving 14 bases between them. CDR1 is SNHLY and CDR2 is FYNNEI in the germline V gene. The CDR3 contains 14 residues. As DNA, the CDR3 is TGTGCCAGCAGGCAGGGGTCAGACTATCAGCCCCAGCATTTT. The encoded protein is CASRQGSDYQPQHF. The whole variable domain, filled in from reference TRBV2 and TRBJ1-5, reads EPEVTQTPSHQVTQMGQEVILRCVPISNHLYFYWYRQILGQKVEFLVSFYNNEISEKSEIFDDQFSVERPDGSNFTLKIRSTKLEDSAMYFCASRQGSDYQPQHFGDGTRLSIL.

This sequence joins TRBV6-6 and TRBJ1-4; D possibly corresponds to TRBD1 (5 bases). Trimming removed 4 bases from V and 3 bases from J, with 15 bases in between. The CDR3 sequence is 16 residues long. Germline-derived CDR1 and CDR2 are MNHNY and SVGAGI (reference sequence). The CDR3: CASSSNPRAANEKLFF. The DNA for the CDR3 is TGTGCCAGCAGTTCCAACCCCAGGGCGGCTAATGAAAAACTGTTTTTT.

This clone was seen a single time. The chain couples TRBV5-6 to TRBJ1-3, with D possibly TRBD1 on 5 matching bases. The germline CDR1 and CDR2 sequences are SGHDT and YYEEEE. V shed 3 bases and J shed 0 bases, with 13 bases lying between them. CDR3 length: 16 amino acids. This chain's CDR3 is CASSSGGASSGNTIYF. The CDR3 region has the DNA TGTGCCAGCAGCTCCGGAGGGGCGAGCTCTGGAAACACCATATATTTT.

The rearrangement links TRBV5-6 to TRBJ1-1; 8 bases fit TRBD1. The CDR3 loop spans 14 amino acids. Germline V gene sequence: CDR1 SGHDT, CDR2 YYEEEE. Trimming at V came to 3 bases and at J to 5 bases, leaving 6 bases not matched to a gene. CDR3 amino acids: CASSSPGGRTEAFF. The CDR3 region has the DNA TGTGCCAGCAGCTCCCCAGGGGGCAGGACTGAAGCTTTCTTT.

The chain combines TRBV5-1 with TRBJ2-1; a possible D gene is TRBD1 (5 bases). The CDR3 totals 14 residues. Germline-derived CDR1 and CDR2 are SGHRS and YFSETQ. V lost 6 bases to trimming and J lost 5 bases, with 15 bases between them. Here the CDR3 reads CASKGAQRDNEQFF. For the CDR3, the DNA is TGCGCCAGCAAAGGGGCGCAGCGAGACAATGAGCAGTTCTTC.